This entry lists 5 T cell receptor beta chains sequenced from one sample in a study of identical twins (dated by TCRdb to 2016 to 2017). Library generation was performed with 5' RACE. Sequencing was carried out with an Illumina HiSeq 2000. TCRdb reanalyzed the raw reads on its own, using fastp at Q25 for trimming and MiXCR for clone calling, and kept in-frame beta chains. Entries are consolidated by CDR3 protein sequence, retaining the most common genes and DNA. This sample holds roughly 720,000 distinct CDR3 sequences; roughly 18% were observed only once. Roughly 14% of the sample is held by the ten biggest clonotypes. The same data also contributed to another study, on T cells expressing NK-cell markers.

Sequenced: PBMCs. These receptors all stem from a young woman in good health.

The chain couples TRBV5-1 to TRBJ2-7, with D perhaps matching TRBD2 (6 bases). V lost 0 bases and J 3 bases, leaving 10 bases between the germline ends. Germline V lookup: CDR1 SGHRS, CDR2 YFSETQ. The CDR3 spans 14 residues. CDR3 in DNA: TGCGCCAGCAGCTTGGCCGGGACTCTCTACGAGCAGTACTTC. Amino acids: CASSLAGTLYEQYF.

There are a few counts of this clonotype. The chain uses TRBV6-5 and TRBJ2-3; a weak D match, TRBD1 (6 bases). Per the germline V gene, CDR1 is MNHEY and CDR2 is SVGAGI. The ends were cut back, 0 bases at V and 1 base at J, with 14 bases in the middle. The CDR3 consists of 17 residues. The DNA for the CDR3 is TGTGCCAGCAGTTACTCGATTGGGCCAGGGGGCACAGATACGCAGTATTTT. It specifies CASSYSIGPGGTDTQYF.

This clonotype has a count of ten or more. The V call is TRBV5-4, the J call TRBJ1-2; D not resolved. Between the trimmed V and J ends, which lost 0 bases and 4 bases, there was a span of 4 bases. Germline V lookup: CDR1 SGHNT, CDR2 YYREEE (reference sequence). The CDR3 has 12 residues. CDR3 sequence: CASSLASYGYTF. The CDR3 region has the DNA TGTGCCAGCAGCTTGGCCTCCTATGGCTACACCTTC.

This clonotype has a handful of counts. The CDR3 spells CASSRRDRYEQYF. The DNA for the CDR3 is TGTGCCAGCAGTCGCCGGGACAGGTACGAGCAGTACTTC. V is TRBV12-3 or TRBV12-4 and J is TRBJ2-7; 8 bases are a match to TRBD1. V lost 5 bases, J lost 4 bases, and 4 bases stayed unmatched. The CDR3 sequence is 13 residues long.

This clonotype was seen at least ten times. The rearrangement uses TRBV7-9 and TRBJ2-2; D uncertain. This CDR3 contains 13 residues. The germline V and J ends were trimmed by 2 bases and 7 bases, with 8 bases remaining between them. Germline CDR1 SEHNR, CDR2 FQNEAQ (reference sequence). The CDR3 spells CASSLPELGELFF. In nucleotides, the CDR3 is TGTGCCAGCAGCTTACCGGAGCTCGGGGAGCTGTTTTTT.